The entry below gives a single T cell receptor beta chain sequence along with its context. The sample comes from a study of blood T cell repertoires in COVID-19. Sequencing was performed with immunoSEQ multiplex PCR; in TCRdb, only in-frame clones are kept and a portion is missing. The sample yields tens of thousands of clones, 75% to 95% seen once. The CDR3 is made up of 11 amino acids. The germline V and J ends were trimmed by 5 bases and 12 bases, with 11 bases remaining between them. Germline lookup yields CDR1 LNHDA and CDR2 SQIVND (reference sequence). Sequencing input: peripheral blood. The genes are TRBV19 and TRBJ2-1; TRBD1 might be the D (5 bases). The TCR was taken from a human donor in a cohort sampled during active COVID-19. Here the CDR3 reads CASSSSTGQFF. The CDR3 nucleotides read TGTGCCAGTAGTTCCTCTACAGGGCAGTTCTTC. Full variable domain (outside the CDR3, taken from reference TRBV19 and TRBJ2-1): DGGITQSPKYLFRKEGQNVTLSCEQNLNHDAMYWYRQDPGQGLRLIYYSQIVNDFQKGDIAEGYSVSREKKESFPLTVTSAQKNPTAFYLCASSSSTGQFFGPGTRLTVL.